This is a list of T cell receptor beta chains from one sample in a study of T cell repertoires in cytomegalovirus infection. The antigens for these receptors are not known. TCRdb redid the calling of the reads with MiXCR, one entry per CDR3 protein. The table records about 740,000 distinct CDR3 sequences, around 35% of them present only once. This specimen consisted of cultured PBMCs, obtained from culture after CMV antigen stimulation. The origin of the receptors is a human donor in good health (CMV status not recorded). Some clones in this sample may be carry-over from other donors' samples. The CDR3 runs from the conserved cysteine through the conserved F or W. Each record gives: CDR3 protein, D gene, V gene, J gene. D genes are given only for firm matches.

CDR3 protein: CATSWMASGPETQYF
D gene: TRBD2
V gene: TRBV15
J gene: TRBJ2-5

CDR3 protein: CASRLLSGSRQETQYF
D gene: TRBD2
V gene: TRBV2
J gene: TRBJ2-5

CDR3 protein: CASSSKGTDLNTEAFF
D gene: TRBD1
V gene: TRBV5-1
J gene: TRBJ1-1

CDR3 protein: CASSPGSGSWTGELFF
D gene: TRBD2
V gene: TRBV5-4
J gene: TRBJ2-2

CDR3 protein: CASSPRTGISYNEQFF
D gene: TRBD1
V gene: TRBV7-8
J gene: TRBJ2-1

CDR3 protein: CASSEARSTGTQPQHF
D gene: -
V gene: TRBV2
J gene: TRBJ1-5

CDR3 protein: CASSSRPLNEQFF
D gene: -
V gene: TRBV28
J gene: TRBJ2-1

CDR3 protein: CASSLLGTATEAFF
D gene: TRBD1
V gene: TRBV6-1
J gene: TRBJ1-1

CDR3 protein: CASSAERGAYEQYF
D gene: TRBD2
V gene: TRBV7-9
J gene: TRBJ2-7

CDR3 protein: CASSYFAGAPGANVLTF
D gene: -
V gene: TRBV6-6
J gene: TRBJ2-6

CDR3 protein: CASSFVRNTIYF
D gene: -
V gene: TRBV7-2
J gene: TRBJ1-3

CDR3 protein: CASTPGGYGYTF
D gene: -
V gene: TRBV7-9
J gene: TRBJ1-2

CDR3 protein: CASSSRDRWTDTQYF
D gene: TRBD1
V gene: TRBV7-3
J gene: TRBJ2-3

CDR3 protein: CASSLGTQGSPKETQYF
D gene: -
V gene: TRBV7-2
J gene: TRBJ2-5

CDR3 protein: CASSFLSRGPGGAFF
D gene: -
V gene: TRBV12-3/TRBV12-4
J gene: TRBJ1-1

CDR3 protein: CASSSRAFEAFF
D gene: -
V gene: TRBV5-6
J gene: TRBJ1-1

CDR3 protein: CASRPTSNATQYF
D gene: TRBD2
V gene: TRBV6-2/TRBV6-3
J gene: TRBJ2-5

CDR3 protein: CASSIPSSYEQYF
D gene: -
V gene: TRBV19
J gene: TRBJ2-7

CDR3 protein: CASSLGTSGYQETQYF
D gene: TRBD2
V gene: TRBV7-2
J gene: TRBJ2-5

CDR3 protein: CASSQAGRRYGYTF
D gene: -
V gene: TRBV4-3
J gene: TRBJ1-2

CDR3 protein: CASSRSQGPYEQYF
D gene: TRBD1
V gene: TRBV18
J gene: TRBJ2-7

CDR3 protein: CASITGPSSYNEQFF
D gene: -
V gene: TRBV6-2/TRBV6-3
J gene: TRBJ2-1

CDR3 protein: CASSRQEGGLTEAFF
D gene: -
V gene: TRBV4-1
J gene: TRBJ1-1

CDR3 protein: CASSDKGAGTDTQYF
D gene: TRBD1
V gene: TRBV7-8
J gene: TRBJ2-3

CDR3 protein: CASSAQNYGYTF
D gene: -
V gene: TRBV5-4
J gene: TRBJ1-2

CDR3 protein: CASSPRTEGSEQFF
D gene: -
V gene: TRBV7-6
J gene: TRBJ2-1

CDR3 protein: CASSAQRGGELFF
D gene: -
V gene: TRBV19
J gene: TRBJ2-2

CDR3 protein: CASSLRDRGLGYEQYF
D gene: TRBD1
V gene: TRBV7-6
J gene: TRBJ2-7

CDR3 protein: CSASGVAGGPSNGGELFF
D gene: TRBD2
V gene: TRBV20-1
J gene: TRBJ2-2

CDR3 protein: CASDDMGGANIYEQYF
D gene: -
V gene: TRBV6-6
J gene: TRBJ2-7

CDR3 protein: CASSQRLDGGNEKLFF
D gene: -
V gene: TRBV7-9
J gene: TRBJ1-4

CDR3 protein: CASNLGGLAETQYF
D gene: -
V gene: TRBV6-2/TRBV6-3
J gene: TRBJ2-5

CDR3 protein: CASSPWGQSNTEAFF
D gene: TRBD1
V gene: TRBV7-6
J gene: TRBJ1-1

CDR3 protein: CASSPRLAGVSYNEQFF
D gene: TRBD2
V gene: TRBV4-2
J gene: TRBJ2-1

CDR3 protein: CASSPPAGHGETQYF
D gene: -
V gene: TRBV28
J gene: TRBJ2-5

CDR3 protein: CVSGSLPSPRSYEQYF
D gene: -
V gene: TRBV19
J gene: TRBJ2-7

CDR3 protein: CASSDSQGANYGYTF
D gene: TRBD1
V gene: TRBV18
J gene: TRBJ1-2

CDR3 protein: CASGSDISTDTQYF
D gene: -
V gene: TRBV12-5
J gene: TRBJ2-3

CDR3 protein: CAAAGITNYGYTF
D gene: -
V gene: TRBV10-3
J gene: TRBJ1-2

CDR3 protein: CASSTTYQGGTDTQYF
D gene: -
V gene: TRBV12-3/TRBV12-4
J gene: TRBJ2-3

CDR3 protein: CASSLSDSYGYTF
D gene: -
V gene: TRBV27
J gene: TRBJ1-2

CDR3 protein: CASSLNPGQFNQPQHF
D gene: -
V gene: TRBV7-2
J gene: TRBJ1-5

CDR3 protein: CASSQVTEGELFF
D gene: -
V gene: TRBV14
J gene: TRBJ2-2

CDR3 protein: CASRHPGQVIF
D gene: TRBD1
V gene: TRBV2
J gene: TRBJ1-1

CDR3 protein: CASSQPWYRNQPQHF
D gene: -
V gene: TRBV6-2/TRBV6-3
J gene: TRBJ1-5

CDR3 protein: CASSLAGTGEETQYF
D gene: TRBD1
V gene: TRBV7-2
J gene: TRBJ2-5

CDR3 protein: CSGGEPYEQYF
D gene: -
V gene: TRBV20-1
J gene: TRBJ2-7

CDR3 protein: CASSPTAGNTIYF
D gene: -
V gene: TRBV12-3/TRBV12-4
J gene: TRBJ1-3

CDR3 protein: CASNRQGTNEKLFF
D gene: TRBD1
V gene: TRBV12-3/TRBV12-4
J gene: TRBJ1-4

CDR3 protein: CASSLAGTRNEQFF
D gene: TRBD2
V gene: TRBV7-2
J gene: TRBJ2-1

CDR3 protein: CSASPANTEAFF
D gene: -
V gene: TRBV20-1
J gene: TRBJ1-1

CDR3 protein: CASSLFPGSGRNEQFF
D gene: TRBD2
V gene: TRBV7-8
J gene: TRBJ2-1

CDR3 protein: CASSLDPYTDTQYF
D gene: -
V gene: TRBV7-2
J gene: TRBJ2-3

CDR3 protein: CASSEALHRQIYGYTF
D gene: -
V gene: TRBV2
J gene: TRBJ1-2